The clone carrying this T cell receptor beta chain was recorded at least ten times. Its target is unknown. Regions amplified from RNA transcripts were the TCR beta CDR3 regions. Using the HTBI primer set, a first-round RT-PCR was run on the TCR CDR3. TCRdb recomputed calls from the multiplex PCR reads with MiXCR, one row per CDR3 protein. The sample includes more than 300,000 distinct CDR3 sequences, roughly 15% seen only once; the top ten take around 35%. Germline lookup yields CDR1 MDHEN and CDR2 SYDVKM. The CDR3 length is 14 residues. Trimming took 6 bases from V and 0 from J, leaving 9 bases between them. Blood was sampled at initial diagnosis of hyperthyroidism, prior to onset of any ophthalmopathy symptoms. The data stem from a study of T cells in Graves' hyperthyroidism and ophthalmopathy. Study results and limitations: Patients with ophthalmopathy were separated from those with stable hyperthyroidism by a 13 V-J model. Ophthalmopathy, which appeared later, was predicted by the model a median 6.5 months before onset.

Sequencing used blood. The chain carries TRBV28 and TRBJ1-5; D is perhaps TRBD1 (6 bases). This clonotype originated in a woman between 25 and 40 years old with Graves' hyperthyroidism that later progressed to Graves' ophthalmopathy. CDR3 sequence (DNA): TGTGCCAGCAGGGACAGTTATAGCAATCAGCCCCAGCATTTT. This gives the protein CASRDSYSNQPQHF.